This TCR beta chain was sequenced in a study of CD8 T cells in Susac syndrome. The CDR3 consists of 13 residues. V was shortened by 5 bases and J by 4 bases, with 9 bases between the two germline ends. The germline gives CDR1 MNHNY, CDR2 SVGAGI (reference sequence). The authors carried out high-throughput sequencing of TCR beta. They applied it to CD8+ and CD4+ T cells obtained from blood. Reverse transcription used about 0.45 to 1 ug RNA and random hexamers. Via MiXCR, TCRdb re-called the immunoSEQ multiplex PCR reads, giving one row per CDR3 protein. The sample shows around 200,000 distinct CDR3 sequences, roughly 94% of them seen only once.

The chain has TRBV6-6 and TRBJ1-5; D is ambiguous. The sequencing sample was made of CD4+ T cells from PBMCs. The sequence was obtained from a human donor with Susac syndrome. Here the CDR3 reads CASSRQTNQPQHF. The CDR3 DNA follows: TGTGCCAGCAGTAGGCAGACGAATCAGCCCCAGCATTTT.